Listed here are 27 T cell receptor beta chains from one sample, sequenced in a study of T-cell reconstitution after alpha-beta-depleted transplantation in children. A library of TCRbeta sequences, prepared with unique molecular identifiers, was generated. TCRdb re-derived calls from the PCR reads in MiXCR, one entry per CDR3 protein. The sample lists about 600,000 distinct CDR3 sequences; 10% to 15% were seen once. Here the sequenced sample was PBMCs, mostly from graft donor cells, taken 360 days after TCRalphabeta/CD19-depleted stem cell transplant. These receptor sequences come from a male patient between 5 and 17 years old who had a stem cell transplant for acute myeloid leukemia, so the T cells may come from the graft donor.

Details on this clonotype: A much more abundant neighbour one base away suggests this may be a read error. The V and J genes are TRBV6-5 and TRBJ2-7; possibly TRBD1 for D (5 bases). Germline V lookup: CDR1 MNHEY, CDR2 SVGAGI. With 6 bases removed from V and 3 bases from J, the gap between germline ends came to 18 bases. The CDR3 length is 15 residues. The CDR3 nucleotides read TGTGCCAGCAGATACGGTTTGGAACAGGACTACGAGCAGTACTTC. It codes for CASRYGLEQDYEQYF.

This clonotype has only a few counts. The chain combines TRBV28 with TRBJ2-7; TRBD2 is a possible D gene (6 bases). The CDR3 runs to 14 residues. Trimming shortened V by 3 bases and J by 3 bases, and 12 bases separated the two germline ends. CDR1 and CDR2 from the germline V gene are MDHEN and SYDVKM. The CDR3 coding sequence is TGTGCCAGCAGTTTCGGAGGGGTGAACTACGAGCAGTACTTC. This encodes CASSFGGVNYEQYF.

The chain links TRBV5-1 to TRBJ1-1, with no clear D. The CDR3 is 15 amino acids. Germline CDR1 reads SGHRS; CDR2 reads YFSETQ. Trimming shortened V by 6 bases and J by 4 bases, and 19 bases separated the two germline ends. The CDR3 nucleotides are TGCGCCAGCACCATCGACCCGAGTGGGATCACTGAAGCTTTCTTT. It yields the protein CASTIDPSGITEAFF.

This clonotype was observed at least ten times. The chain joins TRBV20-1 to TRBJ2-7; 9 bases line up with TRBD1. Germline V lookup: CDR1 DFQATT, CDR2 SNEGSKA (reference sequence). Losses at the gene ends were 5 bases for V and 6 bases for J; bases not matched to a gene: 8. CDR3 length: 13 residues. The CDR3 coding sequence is TGCAGTGCTTACCCGGGACAGGGTTTCGAGCAGTACTTC. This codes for CSAYPGQGFEQYF.

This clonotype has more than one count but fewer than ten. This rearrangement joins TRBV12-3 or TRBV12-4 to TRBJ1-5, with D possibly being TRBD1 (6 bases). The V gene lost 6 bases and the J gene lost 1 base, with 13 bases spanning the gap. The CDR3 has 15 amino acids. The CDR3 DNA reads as TGTGCCAGCAGAAAACAGGGAGGAAGCAATCAGCCCCAGCATTTT. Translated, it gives CASRKQGGSNQPQHF.

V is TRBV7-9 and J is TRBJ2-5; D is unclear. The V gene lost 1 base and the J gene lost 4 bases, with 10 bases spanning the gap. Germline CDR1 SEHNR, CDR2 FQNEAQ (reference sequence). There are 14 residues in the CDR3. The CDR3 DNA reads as TGTGCCAGCAGCTTAGGGGTACGAGGAGAGACCCAGTACTTC. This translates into CASSLGVRGETQYF.

Written as DNA, the CDR3 is TGTGCCAGCAACCCCCGCGTGGGGGGAGGTGAGCAGTTCTTC. Translating it yields CASNPRVGGGEQFF. V and J are TRBV12-3 or TRBV12-4 and TRBJ2-1; D possibly corresponds to TRBD2 (6 bases). Trimming cost V 7 bases and J 9 bases, with 19 bases left between them. The CDR3 contains 14 residues.

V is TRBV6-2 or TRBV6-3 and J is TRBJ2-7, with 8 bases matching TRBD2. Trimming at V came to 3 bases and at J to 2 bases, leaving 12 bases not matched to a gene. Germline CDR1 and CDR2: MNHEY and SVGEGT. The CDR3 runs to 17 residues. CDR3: CASSYTGHTSGTYEQYF. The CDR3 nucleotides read TGTGCCAGCAGTTATACGGGCCATACTAGCGGTACCTACGAGCAGTACTTC.

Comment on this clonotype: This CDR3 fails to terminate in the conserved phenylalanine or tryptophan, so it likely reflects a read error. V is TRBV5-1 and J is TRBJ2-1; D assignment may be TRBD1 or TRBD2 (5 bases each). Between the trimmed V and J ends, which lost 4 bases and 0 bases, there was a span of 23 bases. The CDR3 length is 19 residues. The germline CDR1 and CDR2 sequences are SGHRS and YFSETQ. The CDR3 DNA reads TGCGCCAGCAGCCTGGGGGATAACGGGTGGGAGTCCTCCTACAATGAGCAGTTCCTC. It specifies CASSLGDNGWESSYNEQFL.

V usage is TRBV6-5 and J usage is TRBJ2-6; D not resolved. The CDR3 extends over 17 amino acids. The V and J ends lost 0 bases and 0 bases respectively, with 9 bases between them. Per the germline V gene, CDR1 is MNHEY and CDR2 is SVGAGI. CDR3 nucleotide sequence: TGTGCCAGCAGTTACTCGATTTCGGCCTCTGGGGCCAACGTCCTGACTTTC. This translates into CASSYSISASGANVLTF.

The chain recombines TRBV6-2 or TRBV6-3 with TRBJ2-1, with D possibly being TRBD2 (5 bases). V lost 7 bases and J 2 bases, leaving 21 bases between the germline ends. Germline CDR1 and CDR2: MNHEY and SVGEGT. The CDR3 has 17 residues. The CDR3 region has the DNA TGTGCCAGCACTTTTGGAGCGGTCCCACCCCCCTACAATGAGCAGTTCTTC. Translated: CASTFGAVPPPYNEQFF.

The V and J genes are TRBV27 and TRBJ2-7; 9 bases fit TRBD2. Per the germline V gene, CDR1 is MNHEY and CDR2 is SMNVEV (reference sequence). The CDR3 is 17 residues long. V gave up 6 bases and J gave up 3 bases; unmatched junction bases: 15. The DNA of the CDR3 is TGTGCCAGCAGCTCCCGGGGGCGGGAGGGCCCAATCTACGAGCAGTACTTC. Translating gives CASSSRGREGPIYEQYF.

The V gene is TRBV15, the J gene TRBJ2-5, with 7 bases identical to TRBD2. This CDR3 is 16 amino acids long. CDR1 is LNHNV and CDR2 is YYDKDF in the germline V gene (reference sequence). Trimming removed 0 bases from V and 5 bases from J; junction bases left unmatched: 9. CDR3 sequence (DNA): TGTGCCACCAGCAGAGATTGGAGACTCGGGGGGGAGACCCAGTACTTC. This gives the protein CATSRDWRLGGETQYF.

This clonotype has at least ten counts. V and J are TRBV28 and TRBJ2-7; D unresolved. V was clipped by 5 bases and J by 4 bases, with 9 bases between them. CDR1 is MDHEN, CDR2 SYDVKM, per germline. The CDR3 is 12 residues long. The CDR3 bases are TGTGCCAGCAGTCCCATGATTTACGAGCAGTACTTC. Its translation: CASSPMIYEQYF.

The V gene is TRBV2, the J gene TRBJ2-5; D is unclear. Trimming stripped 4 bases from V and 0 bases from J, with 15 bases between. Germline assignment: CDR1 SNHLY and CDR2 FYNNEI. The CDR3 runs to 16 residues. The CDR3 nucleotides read TGTGCCAGCAGTGCGTCCCGCGTTACGAACCAAGAGACCCAGTACTTC. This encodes CASSASRVTNQETQYF.

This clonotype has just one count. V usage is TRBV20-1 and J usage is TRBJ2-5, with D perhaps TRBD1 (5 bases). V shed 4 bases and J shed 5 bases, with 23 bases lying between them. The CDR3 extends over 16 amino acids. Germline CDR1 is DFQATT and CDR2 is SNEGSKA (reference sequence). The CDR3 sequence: CSAIGSIGAAWETQYF. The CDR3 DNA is TGCAGTGCTATAGGGTCGATAGGGGCCGCTTGGGAGACCCAGTACTTC.

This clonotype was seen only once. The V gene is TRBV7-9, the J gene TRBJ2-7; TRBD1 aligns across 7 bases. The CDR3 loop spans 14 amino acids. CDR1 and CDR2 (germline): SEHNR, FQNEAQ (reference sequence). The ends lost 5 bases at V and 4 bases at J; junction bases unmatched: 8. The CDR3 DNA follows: TGTGCCAGCAGCCAGACCGGGACAGCTTACGAGCAGTACTTC. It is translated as CASSQTGTAYEQYF.

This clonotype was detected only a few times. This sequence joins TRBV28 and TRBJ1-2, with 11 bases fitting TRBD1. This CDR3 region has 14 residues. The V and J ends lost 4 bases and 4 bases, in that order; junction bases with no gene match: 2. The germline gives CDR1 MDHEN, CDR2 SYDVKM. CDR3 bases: TGTGCCAGCAGTTGGGACAGGGGGAGCTATGGCTACACCTTC. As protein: CASSWDRGSYGYTF.

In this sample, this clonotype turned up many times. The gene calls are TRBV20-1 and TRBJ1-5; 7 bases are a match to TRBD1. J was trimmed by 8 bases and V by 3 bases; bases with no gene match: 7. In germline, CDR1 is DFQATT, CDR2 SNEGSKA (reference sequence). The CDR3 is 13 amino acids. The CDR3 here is CSASRQGAEPQHF. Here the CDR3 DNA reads TGCAGTGCTAGCCGACAGGGAGCGGAGCCCCAGCATTTT.

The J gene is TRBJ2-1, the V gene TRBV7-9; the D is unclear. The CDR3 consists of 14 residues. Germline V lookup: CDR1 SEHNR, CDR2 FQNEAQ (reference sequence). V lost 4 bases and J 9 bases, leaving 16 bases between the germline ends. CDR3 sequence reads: CASSSLGLVGEQFF. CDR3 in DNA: TGTGCCAGCAGCTCCCTAGGGCTAGTCGGTGAGCAGTTCTTC.

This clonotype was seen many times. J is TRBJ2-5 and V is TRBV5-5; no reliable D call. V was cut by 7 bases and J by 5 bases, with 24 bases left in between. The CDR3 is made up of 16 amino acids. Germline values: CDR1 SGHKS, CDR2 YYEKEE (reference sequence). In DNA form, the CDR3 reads TGTGCCAGCTCGTTACTTTCCCGTTCAAGAATGGAGACCCAGTACTTC. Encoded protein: CASSLLSRSRMETQYF. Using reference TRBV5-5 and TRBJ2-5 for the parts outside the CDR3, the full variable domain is DAGVTQSPTHLIKTRGQQVTLRCSPISGHKSVSWYQQVLGQGPQFIFQYYEKEERGRGNFPDRFSARQFPNYSSELNVNALLLGDSALYLCASSLLSRSRMETQYFGPGTRLLVL.

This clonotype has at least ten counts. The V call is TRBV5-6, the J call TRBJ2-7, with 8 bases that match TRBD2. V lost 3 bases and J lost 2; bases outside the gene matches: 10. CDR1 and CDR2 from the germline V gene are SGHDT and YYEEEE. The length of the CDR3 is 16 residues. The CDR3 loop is CASSYTVLAETYEQYF. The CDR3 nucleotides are TGTGCCAGCAGCTACACGGTACTAGCGGAAACCTACGAGCAGTACTTC.

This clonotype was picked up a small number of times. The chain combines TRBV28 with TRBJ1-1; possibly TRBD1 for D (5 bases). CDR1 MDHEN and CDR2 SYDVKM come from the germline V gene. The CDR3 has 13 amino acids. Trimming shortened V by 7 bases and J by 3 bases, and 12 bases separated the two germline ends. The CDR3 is CASKYDSDTEAFF. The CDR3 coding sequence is TGTGCCAGCAAGTACGACAGTGACACTGAAGCTTTCTTT.

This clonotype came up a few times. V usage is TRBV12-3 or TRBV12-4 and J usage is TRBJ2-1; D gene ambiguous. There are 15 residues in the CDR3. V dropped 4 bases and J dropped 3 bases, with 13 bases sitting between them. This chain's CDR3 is CASSSIPAVYNEQFF. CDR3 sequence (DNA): TGTGCCAGCAGTTCGATCCCTGCGGTCTACAATGAGCAGTTCTTC.

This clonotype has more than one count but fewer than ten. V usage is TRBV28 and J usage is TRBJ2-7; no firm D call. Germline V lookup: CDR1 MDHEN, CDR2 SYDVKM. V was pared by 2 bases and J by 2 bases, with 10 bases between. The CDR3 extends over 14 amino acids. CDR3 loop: CASSLMSATYEQYF. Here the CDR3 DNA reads TGTGCCAGCAGTTTAATGTCAGCCACCTACGAGCAGTACTTC.

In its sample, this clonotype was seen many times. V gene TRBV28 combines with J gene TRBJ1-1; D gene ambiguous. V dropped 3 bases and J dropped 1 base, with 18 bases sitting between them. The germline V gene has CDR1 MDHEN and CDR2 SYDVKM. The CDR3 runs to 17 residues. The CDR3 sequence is CASSFWVPGLSNTEAFF. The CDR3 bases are TGTGCCAGCAGTTTTTGGGTCCCAGGTCTATCGAACACTGAAGCTTTCTTT.

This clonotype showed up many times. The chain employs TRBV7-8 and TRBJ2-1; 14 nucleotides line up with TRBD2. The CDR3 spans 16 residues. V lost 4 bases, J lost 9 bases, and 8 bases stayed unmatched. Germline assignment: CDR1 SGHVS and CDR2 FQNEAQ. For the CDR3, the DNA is TGTGCCAGCAGCTCCAGACTAGCGGGAGGGCTTGGTGAGCAGTTCTTC. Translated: CASSSRLAGGLGEQFF.